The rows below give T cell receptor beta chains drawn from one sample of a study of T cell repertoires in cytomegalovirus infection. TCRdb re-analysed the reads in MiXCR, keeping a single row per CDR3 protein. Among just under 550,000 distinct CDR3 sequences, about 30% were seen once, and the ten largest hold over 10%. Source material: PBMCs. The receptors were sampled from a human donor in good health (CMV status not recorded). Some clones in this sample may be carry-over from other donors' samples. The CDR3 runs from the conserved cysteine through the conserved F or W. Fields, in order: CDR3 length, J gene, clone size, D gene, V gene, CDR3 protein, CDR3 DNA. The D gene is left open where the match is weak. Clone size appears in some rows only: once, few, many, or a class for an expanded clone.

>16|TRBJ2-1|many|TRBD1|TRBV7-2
CASSLAPQDRVDEQFF
TGTGCCAGCAGCTTAGCCCCTCAGGACAGGGTAGATGAGCAGTTCTTC
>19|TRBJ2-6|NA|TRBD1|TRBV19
CASSIGYRGRDPGANVLTF
TGTGCCAGTAGTATCGGATACAGGGGGCGCGACCCTGGGGCCAACGTCCTGACTTTC
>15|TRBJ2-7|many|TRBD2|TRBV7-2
CASSISGRNSPGQYF
TGTGCCAGCAGCATTAGCGGGAGGAACTCGCCGGGGCAGTACTTC
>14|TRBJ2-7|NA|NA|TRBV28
CASRQGRTSYEQYF
TGTGCCAGCAGGCAGGGGCGTACCTCCTACGAGCAGTACTTC
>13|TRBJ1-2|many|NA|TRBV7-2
CASSLDSSYGYTF
TGTGCCAGCAGCTTGGACAGCTCGTATGGCTACACCTTC
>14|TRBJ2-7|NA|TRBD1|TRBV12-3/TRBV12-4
CASSGQAEPYEQYF
TGTGCCAGCAGTGGACAGGCCGAACCCTACGAGCAGTACTTC
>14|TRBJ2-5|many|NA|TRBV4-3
CASSRQGGQETQYF
TGCGCCAGCAGCCGGCAGGGTGGGCAAGAGACCCAGTACTTC
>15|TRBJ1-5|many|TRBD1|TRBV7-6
CASSLGDRRVQPQHF
TGTGCCAGCAGCTTAGGGGACAGGAGAGTGCAGCCCCAGCATTTT
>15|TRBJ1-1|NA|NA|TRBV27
CASKIRQVGFPEAFF
TGTGCCAGCAAGATACGACAAGTTGGATTCCCTGAAGCTTTCTTT
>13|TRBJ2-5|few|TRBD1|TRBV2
CASTGTDQETQYF
TGTGCCAGCACGGGGACAGACCAAGAGACCCAGTACTTC
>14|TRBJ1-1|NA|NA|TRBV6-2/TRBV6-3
CASSYSMSGPEAFF
TGTGCCAGCAGTTACTCGATGTCCGGTCCTGAAGCTTTCTTT
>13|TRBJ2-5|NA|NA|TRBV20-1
CSASGSDQETQYF
TGCAGTGCTAGCGGGAGCGACCAAGAGACCCAGTACTTC
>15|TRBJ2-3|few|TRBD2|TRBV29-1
CSVERASGRTDTQYF
TGCAGCGTTGAGAGGGCTAGCGGGCGCACAGATACGCAGTATTTT
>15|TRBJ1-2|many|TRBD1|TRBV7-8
CASSRGTANNYGYTF
TGTGCCAGCAGTCGTGGGACAGCGAATAACTATGGCTACACCTTC
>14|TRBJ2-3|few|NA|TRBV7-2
CASSFIRSTDTQYF
TGTGCCAGCAGCTTTATACGGAGCACAGATACGCAGTATTTT
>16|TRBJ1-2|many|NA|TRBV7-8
CASSSERLPSNYGYTF
TGTGCCAGCAGCTCAGAACGACTGCCTTCTAACTATGGCTACACCTTC
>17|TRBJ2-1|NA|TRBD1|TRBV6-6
CASSYPTGTGLVNEQFF
TGTGCCAGCAGTTACCCAACCGGGACAGGCCTTGTAAATGAGCAGTTCTTC
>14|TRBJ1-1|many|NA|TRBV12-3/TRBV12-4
CASSLSGVNTEAFF
TGTGCCAGCAGTTTATCCGGGGTGAACACTGAAGCTTTCTTT
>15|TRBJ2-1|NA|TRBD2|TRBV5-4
CASSLVAGGGDEQFF
TGTGCCAGCAGCTTGGTCGCGGGAGGGGGTGATGAGCAGTTCTTC
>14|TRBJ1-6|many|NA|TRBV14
CASSQEVGGAPLHF
TGTGCCAGCAGCCAAGAAGTCGGGGGGGCACCCCTCCACTTT
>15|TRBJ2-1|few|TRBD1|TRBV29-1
CSVGIGQGGSNEQFF
TGCAGCGTAGGGATCGGACAGGGAGGATCCAATGAGCAGTTCTTC
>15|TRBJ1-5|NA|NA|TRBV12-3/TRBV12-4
CASRPRGNSNQPQHF
TGTGCCAGCAGACCCCGGGGGAATAGCAATCAGCCCCAGCATTTT
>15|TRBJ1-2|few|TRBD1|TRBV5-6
CASSLDPGTGYGYTF
TGTGCCAGCAGCTTGGACCCCGGGACAGGCTATGGCTACACCTTC
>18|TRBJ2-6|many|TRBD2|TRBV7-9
CATQLLAGDFSGANVLTF
TGTGCCACCCAACTACTAGCGGGAGATTTCTCTGGGGCCAACGTCCTGACTTTC
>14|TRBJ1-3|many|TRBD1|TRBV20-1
CSAGRQGPGNTIYF
TGCAGTGCGGGCAGACAGGGTCCTGGAAACACCATATATTTT
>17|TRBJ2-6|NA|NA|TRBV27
CASRIGQGSSGANVLTF
TGTGCCAGCCGAATCGGGCAGGGTAGCTCTGGGGCCAACGTCCTGACTTTC
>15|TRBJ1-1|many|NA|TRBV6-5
CASSYLANMNTEAFF
TGTGCCAGCAGTTACCTCGCTAACATGAACACTGAAGCTTTCTTT
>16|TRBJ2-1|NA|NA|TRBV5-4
CASSYGSPSSYNEQFF
TGTGCCAGCAGCTACGGGAGCCCGAGCTCCTACAATGAGCAGTTCTTC
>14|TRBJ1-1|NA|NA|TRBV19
CASSMGTPSFEAFF
TGTGCCAGTAGTATGGGGACACCTTCTTTCGAAGCTTTCTTT
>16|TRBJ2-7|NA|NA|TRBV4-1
CASSQPGAQSSYEQYF
TGCGCCAGCAGCCAACCAGGGGCTCAGAGCTCCTACGAGCAGTACTTC
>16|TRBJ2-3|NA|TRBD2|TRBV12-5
CASGQLLAGVGYTQYF
TGTGCTAGTGGCCAACTCCTAGCGGGAGTAGGGTATACGCAGTATTTT
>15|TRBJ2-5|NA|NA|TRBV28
CASSLQGKYQETQYF
TGTGCCAGCAGTTTGCAGGGGAAGTACCAAGAGACCCAGTACTTC
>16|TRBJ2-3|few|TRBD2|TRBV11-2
CASSLLLSGRTDTQYF
TGTGCCAGCAGCTTGCTCCTCAGCGGGAGGACAGATACGCAGTATTTT
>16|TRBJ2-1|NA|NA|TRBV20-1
CSARDQASERYNEQFF
TGCAGTGCTAGAGATCAGGCTAGCGAACGTTACAATGAGCAGTTCTTC
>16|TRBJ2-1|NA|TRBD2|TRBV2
CASSERASGRADEQFF
TGTGCCAGCAGTGAACGGGCTAGCGGGAGGGCCGATGAGCAGTTCTTC
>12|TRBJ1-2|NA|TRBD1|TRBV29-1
CSVRDRAGGYTF
TGCAGCGTCCGGGACAGGGCTGGGGGCTACACCTTC
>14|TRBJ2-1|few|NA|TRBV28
CASSPASGIHEQFF
TGTGCCAGCAGTCCCGCCTCTGGGATTCATGAGCAGTTCTTC
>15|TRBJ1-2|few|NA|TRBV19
CASSSRGQSYYGYTF
TGTGCCAGCTCCAGTAGAGGACAGAGCTATTATGGCTACACCTTC
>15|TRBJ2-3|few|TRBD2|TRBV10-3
CAISKHSGIPDTQYF
TGTGCCATCAGTAAACATAGCGGGATACCAGATACGCAGTATTTT
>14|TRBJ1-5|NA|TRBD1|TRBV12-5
CASGLPGQGQPQHF
TGTGCTAGTGGTCTACCGGGACAGGGACAGCCCCAGCATTTT
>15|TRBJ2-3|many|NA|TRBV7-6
CASSLDGIGRVTQYF
TGTGCCAGCAGCTTAGACGGAATAGGGAGAGTTACGCAGTATTTT
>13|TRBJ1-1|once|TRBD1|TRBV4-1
CASRLDRITEAFF
TGCGCCAGCCGACTGGACAGGATCACTGAAGCTTTCTTT
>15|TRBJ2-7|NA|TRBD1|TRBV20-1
CSAPGTGTGTYEQYF
TGCAGTGCGCCGGGGACCGGGACAGGGACCTACGAGCAGTACTTC
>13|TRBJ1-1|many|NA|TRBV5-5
CASSFQGRTEAFF
TGTGCCAGCAGCTTCCAGGGGAGGACTGAAGCTTTCTTT
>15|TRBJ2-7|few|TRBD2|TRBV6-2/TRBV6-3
CASNSALAGSYEQYF
TGTGCCAGCAACTCAGCCCTAGCGGGTAGCTACGAGCAGTACTTC
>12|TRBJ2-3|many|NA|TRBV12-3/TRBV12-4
CASSFGSDTQYF
TGTGCCAGCAGTTTTGGGTCAGATACGCAGTATTTT
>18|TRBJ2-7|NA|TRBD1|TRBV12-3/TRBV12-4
CASSLAGDRFFPVYEQYF
TGTGCCAGCAGTTTAGCCGGGGACAGGTTCTTCCCAGTCTACGAGCAGTACTTC
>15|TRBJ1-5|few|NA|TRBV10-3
CAISEGGGRREPQHF
TGTGCCATCAGTGAGGGCGGGGGCAGGCGGGAGCCCCAGCATTTT
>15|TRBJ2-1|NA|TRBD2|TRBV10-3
CAIKASGSSYNEQFF
TGTGCCATCAAGGCTAGCGGAAGCTCCTACAATGAGCAGTTCTTC
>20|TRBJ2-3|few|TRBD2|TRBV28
CASIQAGLAGGSVSTDTQYF
TGTGCCAGCATCCAGGCGGGGCTAGCGGGAGGTTCCGTCAGCACAGATACGCAGTATTTT
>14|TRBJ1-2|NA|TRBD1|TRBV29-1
CSTRDRGKNYGYTF
TGCAGCACCCGGGACAGGGGTAAAAACTATGGCTACACCTTC
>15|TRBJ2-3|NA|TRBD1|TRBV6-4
CASRPDRASTDTQYF
TGTGCCAGCCGCCCCGACAGGGCTAGCACAGATACGCAGTATTTT
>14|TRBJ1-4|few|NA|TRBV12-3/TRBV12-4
CASCSGAGNEKLFF
TGTGCCAGCTGCTCGGGCGCAGGAAATGAAAAACTGTTTTTT
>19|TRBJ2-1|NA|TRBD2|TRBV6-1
CASSHVGLAGVSSYNEQFF
TGTGCCAGCAGTCACGTAGGACTAGCGGGAGTTAGCTCCTACAATGAGCAGTTCTTC
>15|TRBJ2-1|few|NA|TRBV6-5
CASSYSQGMYNEQFF
TGTGCCAGCAGTTACTCCCAGGGGATGTACAATGAGCAGTTCTTC
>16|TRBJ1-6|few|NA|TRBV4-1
CASSQERGRASPPLHF
TGCGCCAGCAGCCAAGAACGGGGGCGCGCCTCTCCACCCCTCCACTTT
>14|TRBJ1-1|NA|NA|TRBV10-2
CASSDAGLNTEAFF
TGCGCCAGCAGTGATGCGGGTTTGAACACTGAAGCTTTCTTT
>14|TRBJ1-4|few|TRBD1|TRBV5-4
CASSTRQGNEKLFF
TGTGCCAGCAGCACCCGACAGGGGAATGAAAAACTGTTTTTT
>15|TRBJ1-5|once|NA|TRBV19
CASSEKLYSNQPQHF
TGTGCCAGTAGTGAGAAGTTATATAGCAATCAGCCCCAGCATTTT